Listed here is a single TCR beta chain. Compared with germline, one end of the junction differs, possibly owing to a read error. This sample's TCRbeta library carried unique molecular identifier barcodes. TCRdb reprocessed the PCR reads via MiXCR and lists one record per CDR3 protein. The table lists some 290,000 distinct CDR3 sequences, 20% to 30% of them singletons. This sample is drawn from a study of T-cell reconstitution after alpha-beta-depleted transplantation in children. CDR3 size: 16 residues. The V gene's germline CDR1 is MNHNS and CDR2 SASEGT. The rearrangement joins TRBV6-1 to TRBJ2-7, with 10 bases matching TRBD2. Sequences were derived from PBMCs, mostly from graft donor cells, sampled 180 days after TCRalphabeta/CD19-depleted stem cell transplant. The sequence came from a male patient younger than 18 who had a stem cell transplant for acute lymphoblastic leukemia, so the T cells may come from the graft donor. CDR3 residues: CACRGLYSGRAYEQYF. The CDR3 DNA is TGTGCCTGCAGGGGACTCTACAGCGGGAGGGCCTACGAGCAGTACTTC.